The 31 T cell receptor beta chains listed next were all sequenced from one sample in a study of blood T cell repertoires in COVID-19. The data were produced by immunoSEQ multiplex PCR, yet TCRdb's version contains in-frame clones alone and is incomplete. The sample shows under 250,000 clones, 65% to 85% of them seen only once. Sequenced sample: peripheral blood. These receptors were collected from a middle-aged man with active or convalescent COVID-19.

The chain is built from TRBV7-9 and TRBJ2-7; maybe TRBD2 (6 bases). The V gene lost 0 bases and the J gene lost 7 bases, with 13 bases spanning the gap. The CDR3 spans 14 residues. CDR1 and CDR2 from the germline V gene are SEHNR and FQNEAQ (reference sequence). CDR3 bases: TGTGCCAGCAGCTTAGCGCCCTCGGGGAGGGAGCAGTACTTC. Amino acid sequence: CASSLAPSGREQYF.

The chain combines TRBV12-3 or TRBV12-4 with TRBJ2-1; 8 bases fit TRBD2. The CDR3 has 13 residues. Trimming cost V 6 bases and J 5 bases; bases outside gene matches: 3. The CDR3 DNA sequence: TGTGCCAGCAGGACTAGCGTCGACAATGAGCAGTTCTTC. This codes for CASRTSVDNEQFF.

The J gene is TRBJ2-3, the V gene TRBV11-3, with D perhaps TRBD2 (6 bases). This CDR3 contains 18 residues. V dropped 4 bases and J dropped 0 bases, with 20 bases sitting between them. Germline V gene sequence: CDR1 SGHNT, CDR2 YENEEA. CDR3 amino acids: CASSSRTSAGTSTDTQYF. The CDR3 DNA reads TGTGCCAGCAGCTCCAGAACAAGTGCGGGAACTAGCACAGATACGCAGTATTTT.

V is TRBV21-1 and J is TRBJ1-1; the DNA was not used to check the table's D call, TRBD1. TRBV21-1 is noted as a pseudogene. The CDR3 is 15 residues long. CDR3 DNA: TGTGCCAGCAGCAAAGGGCCAGGGTGGAACACTGAAGCTTTCTTT. It yields the protein CASSKGPGWNTEAFF.

V usage is TRBV4-3 and J usage is TRBJ1-1; D might be TRBD1 (6 bases). The CDR3 length is 15 residues. The V gene's germline CDR1 is LGHNA and CDR2 YSLEER. The V and J ends lost 0 bases and 1 base respectively, with 9 bases between them. CDR3 region: CASSQDRGQNTEAFF. In DNA form, the CDR3 reads TGCGCCAGCAGCCAAGATAGGGGACAGAACACTGAAGCTTTCTTT.

This chain joins TRBV30 and TRBJ1-1; TRBD1 agrees at 7 bases. Germline V CDR1 and CDR2: GTSNPN, SVGIG (reference sequence). Germline trimming cut 5 bases from V and 4 bases from J; bases unmatched to any gene: 16. The CDR3 loop spans 16 amino acids. CDR3: CAWARLTTGRSTEAFF. The CDR3 region has the DNA TGTGCCTGGGCAAGGCTAACGACAGGGCGGAGCACTGAAGCTTTCTTT. The variable domain in full, completed from reference TRBV30 and TRBJ1-1, reads SQTIHQWPATLVQPVGSPLSLECTVEGTSNPNLYWYRQAAGRGLQLLFYSVGIGQISSEVPQNLSASRPQDRQFILSSKKLLLSDSGFYLCAWARLTTGRSTEAFFGQGTRLTVV.

V and J are TRBV7-2 and TRBJ1-2; 10 nucleotides align to TRBD1. This CDR3 is built from 16 residues. Germline V CDR1 and CDR2: SGHTA, FQGNSA. With V trimmed by 1 base and J by 8 bases, 10 bases remained unmatched. In nucleotides, the CDR3 is TGTGCCAGCAGCTTAGAACAACCGGGACAGGGGTTCGGCTACACCTTC. This gives the protein CASSLEQPGQGFGYTF.

The V and J genes are TRBV11-1 and TRBJ2-1, with 8 bases lining up with TRBD1. The CDR3 totals 15 residues. Germline V gives CDR1 SGHAT, CDR2 FQDESV (reference sequence). V was pared by 5 bases and J by 8 bases, with 11 bases of the junction left unmatched. Written as DNA, the CDR3 is TGTGCCAGCAGCCCCAGCCGGACAGGGTGGGATGAGCAGTTCTTC. Protein sequence: CASSPSRTGWDEQFF.

This rearrangement joins TRBV6-5 to TRBJ1-6; D unclear. The CDR3 has 15 residues. Germline lookup yields CDR1 MNHEY and CDR2 SVGAGI. V dropped 2 bases and J dropped 7 bases, with 12 bases sitting between them. CDR3 in DNA: TGTGCCAGCAGTTACGATCGGGTTTCCAATTCACCCCTCCACTTT. Its protein is CASSYDRVSNSPLHF.

The genes are TRBV28 and TRBJ2-1; D gene uncertain. The CDR3 spans 11 residues. Trimming cost V 6 bases and J 5 bases, with 5 bases left between them. Germline V CDR1 and CDR2: MDHEN, SYDVKM. This CDR3 reads CASRRNNEQFF. DNA of the CDR3: TGTGCCAGCAGGCGAAACAATGAGCAGTTCTTC.

This chain uses TRBV29-1 with TRBJ2-7, with 9 bases fitting TRBD1. The germline V gene encodes CDR1 SQVTM and CDR2 ANQGSEA. Losses at the gene ends were 3 bases for V and 1 base for J; bases not matched to a gene: 7. The CDR3 is made up of 15 amino acids. The CDR3 loop is CSVDVGQGLSYEQYF. CDR3 sequence (DNA): TGCAGCGTTGATGTGGGACAGGGCCTTTCCTACGAGCAGTACTTC.

The chain is built from TRBV9 and TRBJ2-3, with TRBD1 identical over 9 bases. The V gene end was trimmed by 7 bases and the J gene end by 0 bases; junction bases not matched to a gene: 9. Germline CDR1 reads SGDLS; CDR2 reads YYNGEE. The CDR3 consists of 16 residues. The CDR3 loop is CASGGTGPFSTDTQYF. The CDR3 DNA sequence: TGTGCCAGCGGAGGGACAGGGCCTTTTAGCACAGATACGCAGTATTTT. The variable domain in full, completed from reference TRBV9 and TRBJ2-3, reads DSGVTQTPKHLITATGQRVTLRCSPRSGDLSVYWYQQSLDQGLQFLIQYYNGEERAKGNILERFSAQQFPDLHSELNLSSLELGDSALYFCASGGTGPFSTDTQYFGPGTRLTVL.

The chain employs TRBV7-8 and TRBJ1-2; D remains unclear. V lost 3 bases to trimming and J lost 5 bases, with 22 bases between them. In germline, CDR1 is SGHVS, CDR2 FQNEAQ. This CDR3 contains 17 residues. This CDR3 reads CASSFTPSGGMGYGYTF. DNA of the CDR3: TGTGCCAGCAGCTTCACCCCAAGTGGAGGGATGGGATATGGCTACACCTTC.

The CDR3 reads CASSPRLQGAGEQFF. The CDR3 coding sequence is TGTGCCAGCTCACCACGGCTACAGGGGGCGGGTGAGCAGTTCTTC. This chain connects TRBV18 to TRBJ2-1; the match to TRBD1 covers 9 bases. Losses at the gene ends were 1 base for V and 9 bases for J; bases not matched to a gene: 7. The CDR3 consists of 15 residues. CDR1 and CDR2 (germline): KGHSH, LQKENI. The full variable domain, its missing parts supplied by reference TRBV18 and TRBJ2-1, is NAGVMQNPRHLVRRRGQEARLRCSPMKGHSHVYWYRQLPEEGLKFMVYLQKENIIDESGMPKERFSAEFPKEGPSILRIQQVVRGDSAAYFCASSPRLQGAGEQFFGPGTRLTVL.

The chain uses TRBV5-1 and TRBJ1-2, with D maybe TRBD1 (5 bases). V was clipped by 2 bases and J by 4 bases, with 18 bases between them. Germline V gene lookup returns CDR1 SGHRS and CDR2 YFSETQ. The CDR3 has 16 residues. CDR3 sequence: CASSLNGGTSGYGYTF. The CDR3 nucleotides read TGCGCCAGCAGCTTAAACGGGGGGACGTCCGGCTATGGCTACACCTTC.

This chain joins TRBV10-3 and TRBJ2-1; 11 bases match TRBD2. J was trimmed by 6 bases and V by 5 bases; bases with no gene match: 3. Germline-derived CDR1 and CDR2 are ENHRY and SYGVKD. This CDR3 is built from 14 residues. This chain's CDR3 is CAISTSGSLNEQFF. The CDR3 nucleotides read TGTGCCATCAGTACTAGCGGGAGTCTCAATGAGCAGTTCTTC.

The gene calls are TRBV7-9 and TRBJ2-7; D is unclear. Per germline, CDR1 SEHNR and CDR2 FQNEAQ (reference sequence). V lost 4 bases and J lost 2, with 9 bases in between. This CDR3 region has 13 residues. The CDR3 region has the DNA TGTGCCAGCAGCTCCTCACTGGCCTACGAGCAGTACTTC. This encodes CASSSSLAYEQYF.

V gene TRBV4-3 combines with J gene TRBJ2-1, with 7 bases aligning to TRBD2. J gave up 4 bases and V 3 bases, and 15 bases lay outside the gene matches. Germline values: CDR1 LGHNA, CDR2 YSLEER. The CDR3 extends over 18 amino acids. The CDR3 loop reads CASSQYPLGGGTYNEQFF. In DNA, the CDR3 is TGCGCCAGCAGCCAGTACCCCCTTGGCGGGGGTACTTACAATGAGCAGTTCTTC.

This sequence joins TRBV30 and TRBJ2-6, with 12 nucleotides matching TRBD1. With V trimmed by 1 base and J by 3 bases, 7 bases remained unmatched. Germline-derived CDR1 and CDR2 are GTSNPN and SVGIG (reference sequence). The CDR3 runs 18 residues. The CDR3 DNA reads TGTGCCTGGAGTGGAGTGGGACAGGGGGCTGTTGGGGCCAACGTCCTGACTTTC. Its translation is CAWSGVGQGAVGANVLTF.

The chain joins TRBV30 to TRBJ1-1; perhaps TRBD1 as D (6 bases). Trimming shortened V by 3 bases and J by 1 base, and 9 bases separated the two germline ends. The CDR3 has 13 residues. Germline V gene sequence: CDR1 GTSNPN, CDR2 SVGIG (reference sequence). In DNA form, the CDR3 reads TGTGCCTGGAGCAGGGGATCGAACACTGAAGCTTTCTTT. It is translated as CAWSRGSNTEAFF. Based on the CDR3 plus reference TRBV30 and TRBJ1-1, the full variable domain is SQTIHQWPATLVQPVGSPLSLECTVEGTSNPNLYWYRQAAGRGLQLLFYSVGIGQISSEVPQNLSASRPQDRQFILSSKKLLLSDSGFYLCAWSRGSNTEAFFGQGTRLTVV.

The chain links TRBV24-1 to TRBJ1-2, with 7 bases fitting TRBD1. Germline lookup yields CDR1 KGHDR and CDR2 SFDVKD. Germline trimming cut 4 bases from V and 4 bases from J; bases unmatched to any gene: 8. The CDR3 has 15 amino acids. The CDR3 here is CATSESDRAGYGYTF. CDR3 sequence (DNA): TGTGCCACCAGTGAATCTGACAGGGCCGGCTATGGCTACACCTTC.

This chain links TRBV7-9 with TRBJ1-1; no firm D call. V dropped 6 bases and J dropped 1 base, with 9 bases sitting between them. Germline CDR1 is SEHNR and CDR2 is FQNEAQ (reference sequence). This CDR3 contains 13 residues. For the CDR3, the DNA is TGTGCCAGCAGACTTACAGCGAACACTGAAGCTTTCTTT. Translating gives CASRLTANTEAFF.

This clone was seen repeatedly, ten times or more. Other DNA sequences of this sample code for an identical CDR3. This chain links TRBV3-1 (or the pseudogene TRBV3-2) with TRBJ1-5; D is unresolved. The V gene's germline CDR1 is LGHDT and CDR2 YNNKEL (reference sequence). Between the trimmed V and J ends, which lost 4 bases and 2 bases, there was a span of 6 bases. CDR3 length: 13 amino acids. The CDR3 sequence: CASSLTGNQPQHF. The CDR3 DNA reads as TGTGCCAGCAGCCTTACGGGCAATCAGCCCCAGCATTTT.

The chain carries TRBV30 and TRBJ1-2, with a tentative D call TRBD1 (6 bases). Germline-derived CDR1 and CDR2 are GTSNPN and SVGIG (reference sequence). The CDR3 runs to 14 residues. Trimming removed 4 bases at V and 3 bases at J, with 15 bases between. The CDR3 here is CAWTTSGEHYGYTF. CDR3 sequence (DNA): TGTGCCTGGACCACATCAGGGGAGCACTATGGCTACACCTTC.

The rearrangement links TRBV27 to TRBJ1-2, with 7 bases aligning to TRBD1. The CDR3 loop spans 16 amino acids. The V segment lost 0 bases and the J segment 5 bases; nucleotides outside the gene matches: 9. Germline V lookup: CDR1 MNHEY, CDR2 SMNVEV (reference sequence). This CDR3 is CASSLSAAGGKYGYTF. The CDR3 DNA sequence: TGTGCCAGCAGTTTATCGGCTGCAGGGGGTAAATATGGCTACACCTTC.

In its sample, this clone was seen a few times. The chain recombines TRBV12-3 or TRBV12-4 with TRBJ2-7; 7 nucleotides match TRBD1. Trimming cost V 6 bases and J 6 bases; bases outside gene matches: 8. This CDR3 is built from 13 residues. The CDR3: CASSHEQGREQYF. DNA for the CDR3: TGTGCCAGCAGCCATGAACAGGGGCGCGAGCAGTACTTC.

The V call is TRBV6-5, the J call TRBJ2-3; 12 positions agree with TRBD2. V was pared by 2 bases and J by 7 bases, with 7 bases of the junction left unmatched. This CDR3 comprises 16 residues. Per the germline V gene, CDR1 is MNHEY and CDR2 is SVGAGI. For the CDR3, the DNA is TGTGCCAGCAGTTACCCTAGCGGGAGGGGCTCTTATACGCAGTATTTT. Amino acids: CASSYPSGRGSYTQYF.

CDR3 in amino acids: CASSLAGDPWEQYF. CDR3 bases: TGTGCCAGCAGCTTAGCGGGAGACCCCTGGGAGCAGTACTTC. The chain links TRBV7-9 to TRBJ2-7, with a possible D match to TRBD2 (5 bases). CDR1 SEHNR and CDR2 FQNEAQ come from the germline V gene (reference sequence). This CDR3 has 14 amino acids. Trimming took off 0 bases at V and 7 bases at J, with 13 bases between the two ends.

The chain has TRBV14 and TRBJ2-5; 9 bases match TRBD2. The CDR3 totals 15 residues. The germline V gene encodes CDR1 SGHDN and CDR2 FVKESK. The J segment lost 7 bases and the V segment lost 4 bases, leaving 10 bases of the junction unmatched. The CDR3 nucleotides read TGTGCCAGCAGCCGAGGCGGGGGGGTCATTGGGACCCAGTACTTC. Its translation is CASSRGGGVIGTQYF.

The CDR3 DNA sequence: TGTGCCAGCAGGAAGGGTCTGGACAACGAGCAGTACTTC. Translation gives CASRKGLDNEQYF. The chain is built from TRBV2 and TRBJ2-7; tentatively, D is TRBD1 (5 bases). The CDR3 consists of 13 residues. CDR1 and CDR2 from the germline V gene are SNHLY and FYNNEI. V dropped 6 bases and J dropped 5 bases, with 14 bases sitting between them.

This sequence joins TRBV30 and TRBJ2-1, with TRBD2 matching over 7 bases. The CDR3 contains 14 residues. Trimming took 4 bases from V and 5 from J; bases not matched to a gene: 8. Germline values: CDR1 GTSNPN, CDR2 SVGIG (reference sequence). CDR3 sequence: CAWIAPSGNNEQFF. Written as DNA, the CDR3 is TGTGCCTGGATCGCCCCTAGCGGAAACAATGAGCAGTTCTTC.